Listed below are T cell receptor beta chains from one sample, sequenced in a study of Graves' ophthalmopathy and Graves' hyperthyroidism. Via MiXCR, TCRdb re-called the multiplex PCR reads, giving one row per CDR3 protein. The sample lists about 740,000 distinct CDR3 sequences; roughly two fifths were seen once. The sequencing sample was made of peripheral blood. Every receptor here comes from an adult man with Graves' ophthalmopathy. CDR3s include the opening cysteine and the closing phenylalanine or tryptophan. The D gene is left open where the match is weak. Clone size is not always given. Where it is, it says once, few, many or a class for expanded clones.

cdr3_nt	cdr3_aa	d_call	clone_size	v_call	j_call
TGTGCCAGCAGCTCACAGGGCACCGAGCAGTACTTC	CASSSQGTEQYF	NA	NA	TRBV28	TRBJ2-7
TGTGCCAGCAGCCCGGACAGGGGTCAAACTGGCTACACCTTC	CASSPDRGQTGYTF	TRBD1	few	TRBV7-9	TRBJ1-2
TGTGCCAGCAGCCCGGACGGTGATCAGCCCCAGCATTTT	CASSPDGDQPQHF	NA	many	TRBV7-9	TRBJ1-5
TGTGCCAGCAGCTTAAATGGAGAGCTGTTTTTT	CASSLNGELFF	NA	many	TRBV5-6	TRBJ2-2
TGTGCCAGTAGGGACAGAGGGGAGACCCAGTACTTC	CASRDRGETQYF	NA	NA	TRBV19	TRBJ2-5
TGTGCCAGCTCAGCACAGGGGAGCTCCTATAATTCACCCCTCCACTTT	CASSAQGSSYNSPLHF	TRBD1	once	TRBV2	TRBJ1-6
TGTGCCAGCAAGGCCCAGGGGGTCATGAACACTGAAGCTTTCTTT	CASKAQGVMNTEAFF	TRBD1	NA	TRBV7-9	TRBJ1-1
TGTGCCAGCAGTCCCGGTTTGGGAACAGGAGCCTCCACTACTAATGAAAAACTGTTTTTT	CASSPGLGTGASTTNEKLFF	NA	NA	TRBV25-1	TRBJ1-4
TGTGCCAGCAGCTCGGGGGGGAAGACTAATGAAAAACTGTTTTTT	CASSSGGKTNEKLFF	NA	NA	TRBV7-9	TRBJ1-4
TGTGCCAGTAAGGGAGAGCGGCACACAGATACGCAGTATTTT	CASKGERHTDTQYF	NA	once	TRBV10-3	TRBJ2-3
TGTGCCAGCAGTTACCGGACGGGGTTTGGAGAGACCCAGTACTTC	CASSYRTGFGETQYF	NA	few	TRBV6-5	TRBJ2-5
TGTGCCAGCAGCCAAGGTTACACGAACACTGAAGCTTTCTTT	CASSQGYTNTEAFF	NA	many	TRBV4-2	TRBJ1-1
TGTGCCAGCACGAGAACCGGGGCCAACGTCCTGACTTTC	CASTRTGANVLTF	NA	NA	TRBV6-6	TRBJ2-6
TGTGCCATCAGTGATACTACAACGGGCACCGGGGAGCTGGTTTTT	CAISDTTTGTGELVF	NA	NA	TRBV10-3	TRBJ2-2
TGTGCCACCAGTTACGTGCTCGGGACAGAGAATTCACCCCTCCACTTT	CATSYVLGTENSPLHF	TRBD1	many	TRBV6-5	TRBJ1-6
TGTGCCATCAGTCCCATCCCCTTAGTTACCGGGACAGGGGATCAGCCCCAGCATTTT	CAISPIPLVTGTGDQPQHF	TRBD1	NA	TRBV10-3	TRBJ1-5
TGTGCCAGCAGCGCAGGACAGGGGGCTTATTCACCCCTCCACTTT	CASSAGQGAYSPLHF	TRBD1	many	TRBV7-8	TRBJ1-6
TGTGCCAGCAGCTTGGGGGCAGCCATGGGGGGCTACACCTTC	CASSLGAAMGGYTF	NA	few	TRBV7-9	TRBJ1-2
TGTGCCAGCAGTTACTTGGGACTAGCGGGAGGGGTTGAGACCCAGTACTTC	CASSYLGLAGGVETQYF	TRBD2	few	TRBV6-6	TRBJ2-5
TGTGCCACTACCGGGACAGGGGGCCTTAATGAAAAACTGTTTTTT	CATTGTGGLNEKLFF	TRBD1	NA	TRBV6-2/TRBV6-3	TRBJ1-4
TGCAGTGCTTCGACGGGGCTGTACACTGAAGCTTTCTTT	CSASTGLYTEAFF	NA	NA	TRBV20-1	TRBJ1-1